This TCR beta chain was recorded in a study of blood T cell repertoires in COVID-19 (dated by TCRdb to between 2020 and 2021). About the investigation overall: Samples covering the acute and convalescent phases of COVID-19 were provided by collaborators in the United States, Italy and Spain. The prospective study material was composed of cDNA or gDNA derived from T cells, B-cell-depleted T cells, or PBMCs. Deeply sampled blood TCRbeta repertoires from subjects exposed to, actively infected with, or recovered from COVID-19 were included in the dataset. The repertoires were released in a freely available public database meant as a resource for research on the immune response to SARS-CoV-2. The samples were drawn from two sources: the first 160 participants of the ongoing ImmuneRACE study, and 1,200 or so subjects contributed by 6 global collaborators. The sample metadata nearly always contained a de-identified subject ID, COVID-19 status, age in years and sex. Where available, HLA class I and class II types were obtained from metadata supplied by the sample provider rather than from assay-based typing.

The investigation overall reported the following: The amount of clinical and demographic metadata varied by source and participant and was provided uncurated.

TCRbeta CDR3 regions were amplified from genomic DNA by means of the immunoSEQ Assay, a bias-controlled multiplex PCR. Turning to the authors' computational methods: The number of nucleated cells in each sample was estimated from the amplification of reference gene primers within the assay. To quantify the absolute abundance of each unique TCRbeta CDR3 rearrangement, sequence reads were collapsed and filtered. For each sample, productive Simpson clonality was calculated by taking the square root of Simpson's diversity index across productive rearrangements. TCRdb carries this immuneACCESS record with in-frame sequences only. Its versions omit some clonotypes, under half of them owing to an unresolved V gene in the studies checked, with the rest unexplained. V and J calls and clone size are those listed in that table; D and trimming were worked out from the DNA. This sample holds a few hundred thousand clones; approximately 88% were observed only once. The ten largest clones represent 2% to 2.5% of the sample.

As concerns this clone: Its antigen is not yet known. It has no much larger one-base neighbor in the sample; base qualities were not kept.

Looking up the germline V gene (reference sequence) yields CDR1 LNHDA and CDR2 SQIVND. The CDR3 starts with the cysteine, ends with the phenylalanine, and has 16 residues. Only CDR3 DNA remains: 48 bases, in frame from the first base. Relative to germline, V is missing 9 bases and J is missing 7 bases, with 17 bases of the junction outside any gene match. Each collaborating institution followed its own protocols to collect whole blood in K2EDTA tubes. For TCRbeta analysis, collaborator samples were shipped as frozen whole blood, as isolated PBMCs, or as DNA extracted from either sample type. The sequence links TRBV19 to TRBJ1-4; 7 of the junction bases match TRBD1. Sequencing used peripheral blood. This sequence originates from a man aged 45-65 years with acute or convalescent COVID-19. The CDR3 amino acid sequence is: CASRTGFPFQAEKLFF. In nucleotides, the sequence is TGTGCCAGCCGGACAGGTTTTCCTTTTCAAGCTGAAAAACTGTTTTTT.